Each of the 19 T cell receptor beta chains below was sequenced from the same sample in a study of shared clonotypes between healthy human individuals (TCRdb year 2020). Library prep was done by the immunoSEQ multiplex PCR assay. Entries here come from immuneACCESS through TCRdb and include only in-frame sequences with V and J called. Some clones fail to appear in such tables; in the studies checked, an unresolved V gene covers under half of the shortfall, and the cause of the remainder is unknown. The sample has about 1 million clones on record, 65% to 80% of them singletons. The ten largest account for roughly 1.4% of the sample. The sequenced material came from memory CD4+ T cells sorted from blood. What the cell subset or site label conveys for this sample: CD45RA-negative fraction. The receptors come from a man aged 18 to 35 in good health.

The rearrangement uses TRBV4-3 and TRBJ2-3; 11 bases fit TRBD2. V lost 3 bases to trimming and J lost 2 bases; unmatched junction nucleotides: 10. Germline V gene sequence: CDR1 LGHNA, CDR2 YSLEER. This CDR3 has 18 amino acids. The CDR3 reads CASSQEIAGGQSTDTQYF. CDR3 nucleotide sequence: TGCGCCAGCAGCCAGGAGATAGCGGGAGGGCAATCCACAGATACGCAGTATTTT.

As DNA, the CDR3 is TGTGCCAGCAGCTCCACAGGGAATTGGGACTATGGCTACACCTTC. Translated, it gives CASSSTGNWDYGYTF. This chain joins TRBV7-2 and TRBJ1-2, with D perhaps TRBD1 (6 bases). The germline CDR1 and CDR2 sequences are SGHTA and FQGNSA. V was pared by 4 bases and J by 3 bases, with 15 bases between. CDR3 length: 15 amino acids. Full variable domain (missing parts from reference TRBV7-2 and TRBJ1-2): GAGVSQSPSNKVTEKGKDVELRCDPISGHTALYWYRQSLGQGLEFLIYFQGNSAPDKSGLPSDRFSAERTGGSVSTLTIQRTQQEDSAVYLCASSSTGNWDYGYTFGSGTRLTVV.

The rearrangement links TRBV27 to TRBJ2-7, with 7 nucleotides matching TRBD1. The CDR3 has 16 amino acids. Germline values: CDR1 MNHEY, CDR2 SMNVEV (reference sequence). V lost 5 bases to trimming and J lost 2 bases; unmatched junction nucleotides: 12. The CDR3 region has the DNA TGTGCCAGCAGTCCGAGAAGACAGGGAATCCCCTACGAGCAGTACTTC. Translation gives CASSPRRQGIPYEQYF.

Only a few counts were recorded for this clone. The chain is built from TRBV5-6 and TRBJ2-5, with D possibly called TRBD1 or TRBD2 (5 bases each). The CDR3 runs 15 residues. From germline, CDR1 is SGHDT and CDR2 YYEEEE. V was shortened by 3 bases and J by 1 base, with 13 bases between the two germline ends. CDR3 nucleotides: TGTGCCAGCAGCTCGAAGGCCGGGGCCCAAGAGACCCAGTACTTC. Translation gives CASSSKAGAQETQYF.

This clone occurred once. It may be a read error: a sequence one base away is much more abundant. The V and J genes are TRBV6-5 and TRBJ1-3; possibly TRBD1 for D (5 bases). The germline V gene encodes CDR1 MNHEY and CDR2 SVGAGI. The CDR3 has 14 residues. V was shortened by 5 bases and J by 1 base, with 9 bases between the two germline ends. CDR3 sequence: CASSPGGSGNTIYF. The CDR3 region has the DNA TGTGCCAGCAGTCCCGGGGGATCTGGAAACACCATATATTTT.

For this clone: Other DNA sequences in the sample encode the same CDR3. This chain links TRBV2 with TRBJ2-7; D remains ambiguous. Germline CDR1 reads SNHLY; CDR2 reads FYNNEI. This CDR3 is 11 amino acids long. Trimming shortened V by 4 bases and J by 2 bases, and 3 bases separated the two germline ends. CDR3 in amino acids: CASSGTYEQYF. CDR3 DNA: TGTGCCAGCAGTGGGACCTACGAGCAGTACTTC. Full variable domain (remainder filled in from reference TRBV2 and TRBJ2-7): EPEVTQTPSHQVTQMGQEVILRCVPISNHLYFYWYRQILGQKVEFLVSFYNNEISEKSEIFDDQFSVERPDGSNFTLKIRSTKLEDSAMYFCASSGTYEQYFGPGTRLTVT.

V usage is TRBV5-3 and J usage is TRBJ2-7; no reliable D call. TRBV5-3 carries the ORF label, with uncertain function. The CDR3 is 14 residues long. V shed 0 bases and J shed 0 bases, with 7 bases lying between them. The CDR3 nucleotides are TGTGCCAGAAGCTTGGGGCGGAACTCCTACGAGCAGTACTTC. Protein product: CARSLGRNSYEQYF.

The chain combines TRBV29-1 with TRBJ1-5, with D maybe TRBD1 (6 bases). This CDR3 contains 13 residues. Germline values: CDR1 SQVTM, CDR2 ANQGSEA. V lost 6 bases and J 4 bases, leaving 13 bases between the germline ends. The CDR3 loop reads CSVSEGGNQPQHF. The CDR3 nucleotides are TGCAGCGTCTCCGAAGGGGGAAATCAGCCCCAGCATTTT.

In this sample, this clone turned up a few times. The rearrangement links TRBV9 to TRBJ1-2; no reliable D call. Germline CDR1 is SGDLS and CDR2 is YYNGEE. This CDR3 has 15 amino acids. V was cut by 4 bases and J by 1 base, with 14 bases left in between. Written as DNA, the CDR3 is TGTGCCAGCAGCCCCTCCTCCTCCCTTAACTATGGCTACACCTTC. Protein sequence: CASSPSSSLNYGYTF.

J is TRBJ1-2 and V is TRBV9; 7 bases align to TRBD1. The junction had 6 bases not matched to a gene; V was cut back by 0 bases and J by 4 bases. From germline, CDR1 is SGDLS and CDR2 YYNGEE. There are 15 residues in the CDR3. The CDR3 nucleotides read TGTGCCAGCAGCGTAGGGGGACAGATCTCCTATGGCTACACCTTC. Translating gives CASSVGGQISYGYTF.

V usage is TRBV6-6 and J usage is TRBJ2-5; 9 bases match TRBD2. There are 15 residues in the CDR3. Trimming cost V 7 bases and J 5 bases; bases outside gene matches: 11. Germline V gives CDR1 MNHNY, CDR2 SVGAGI (reference sequence). The CDR3: CASNLPSGGRETQYF. CDR3 bases: TGTGCCAGCAATCTGCCAAGCGGGGGGAGGGAGACCCAGTACTTC.

The V call is TRBV11-2, the J call TRBJ2-5; D ambiguous. The germline V and J ends were trimmed by 0 bases and 9 bases, with 14 bases remaining between them. CDR1 is SGHAT, CDR2 FQNNGV, per germline. The CDR3 runs 14 residues. CDR3 sequence: CASSLDPDFVAQYF. In nucleotides, the CDR3 is TGTGCCAGCAGCTTAGATCCCGATTTTGTGGCCCAGTACTTC.

In this sample, this clone turned up a few times. V is TRBV7-8 and J is TRBJ1-6; 9 nucleotides line up with TRBD1. The CDR3 extends over 14 amino acids. The V segment lost 5 bases and the J segment 10 bases; nucleotides outside the gene matches: 6. CDR1 and CDR2 from the germline V gene are SGHVS and FQNEAQ. CDR3 sequence: CASSLGQGRSPLHF. The CDR3 nucleotides read TGTGCCAGCAGCCTGGGACAGGGACGGTCACCCCTCCACTTT.

The gene calls are TRBV5-6 and TRBJ1-5; 7 bases align to TRBD1. Germline-derived CDR1 and CDR2 are SGHDT and YYEEEE. The CDR3 length is 14 residues. After removal of 4 bases from V and 2 bases from J, the junction contained 3 bases not matched to a gene. The CDR3 spells CASSGGTGNQPQHF. CDR3 DNA: TGTGCCAGCAGCGGCGGGACAGGCAATCAGCCCCAGCATTTT.

V gene TRBV2 combines with J gene TRBJ1-1; TRBD1 aligns across 10 bases. V trimming: 0 bases; J trimming: 13 bases; junction bases outside the gene matches: 8. The germline V gene encodes CDR1 SNHLY and CDR2 FYNNEI. CDR3 size: 14 residues. The CDR3 sequence is CASSEASLDRGIFF. For the CDR3, the DNA is TGTGCCAGCAGTGAAGCATCCCTGGACAGGGGGATTTTCTTT.

This clone was detected once. This rearrangement joins TRBV5-1 to TRBJ2-7, with D perhaps TRBD1 or TRBD2 (5 bases each). Germline loops: CDR1 SGHRS, CDR2 YFSETQ. The CDR3 totals 15 residues. Trimming left V 0 bases short and J 4 bases short, with 14 bases between. CDR3 coding DNA: TGCGCCAGCAGCTTGGAGTCCGGGGCTGGATACGAGCAGTACTTC. Amino acids: CASSLESGAGYEQYF.

This clone occurred a few times. The rearrangement links TRBV12-5 to TRBJ2-5, with 11 bases that match TRBD2. Losses at the gene ends were 3 bases for V and 0 bases for J; bases not matched to a gene: 6. The CDR3 contains 17 residues. Germline V CDR1 and CDR2: LGHNT, FRNRAP. The CDR3 sequence: CASGFQGLADYQETQYF. CDR3 coding DNA: TGTGCTAGTGGTTTCCAGGGACTAGCGGACTACCAAGAGACCCAGTACTTC.

This sequence joins TRBV9 and TRBJ2-7; tentatively, D is TRBD1 (6 bases). CDR1 SGDLS and CDR2 YYNGEE come from the germline V gene. This CDR3 spans 14 amino acids. The V end lost 0 bases, the J end lost 4 bases, and 11 bases lay between the germline ends. The DNA of the CDR3 is TGTGCCAGCAGCGTAGAGGGACACATTTACGAGCAGTACTTC. Its translation is CASSVEGHIYEQYF.

This clone was counted at least ten times. The chain employs TRBV4-3 and TRBJ1-2; D perhaps matches TRBD1 (6 bases). The CDR3 has 16 amino acids. Germline values: CDR1 LGHNA, CDR2 YSLEER. V was shortened by 5 bases and J by 3 bases, with 19 bases between the two germline ends. As DNA, the CDR3 is TGCGCCAGCAGCGACGTAAGAGGACAGAGTTACTATGGCTACACCTTC. It codes for CASSDVRGQSYYGYTF.